This T cell receptor (beta chain) was retrieved from a study of blood T cells in healthy people across ages. Study context: Template switching recovered approximately one barcoded beta molecule for every two T cells.

Details on this clonotype: Its antigen is unidentified.

CDR1 is SGHTA and CDR2 is FQGNSA in the germline V gene. This CDR3 has 13 amino acids. V was trimmed by 2 bases and J by 3 bases, leaving 7 bases between them. Study-wide findings and caveats: The fall in TCR beta diversity per million T cells was roughly linear with age. Conclusively comparing naive with antigen-experienced cells was impossible with unsorted PBMCs. Among long-lived donors, naive CD4+ cells were more numerous and diversity higher than in aged donors.

A J-beta primer mix and a sample-barcoded 5' primer were used in a second PCR of roughly 6 to 11 cycles. MiXCR, applied by TCRdb to the 5' RACE reads, yields one record per CDR3 protein. The repertoire consists of 450,000 to 700,000 distinct CDR3 sequences, with roughly a quarter occurring once and the leading ten covering roughly 20%. The V call is TRBV7-2, the J call TRBJ1-2; D not certain. The receptor comes from a woman aged 70-85 years in good health. Sequences were obtained from blood. The CDR3 is CASSLNPDYGYTF. The CDR3 region has the DNA TGTGCCAGCAGCTTAAACCCCGACTATGGCTACACCTTC.